This passage covers 9 T cell receptor beta chains from one sample sequenced in a study of T cell changes during pregnancy in multiple sclerosis. Some clones are missing from TCRdb's copy, which holds only in-frame ones; the method was immunoSEQ multiplex PCR. The repertoire consists of about 80,000 clones, with roughly nine tenths occurring once and the leading ten covering roughly 0.21%. Sequenced material: CD4+ T cells from peripheral blood mononuclear cells, taken before pregnancy. These receptors came from a female donor with multiple sclerosis, enrolled in a pregnancy study.

This chain uses TRBV6-5 with TRBJ2-7, with TRBD2 matching over 8 bases. Germline CDR1 MNHEY, CDR2 SVGAGI. V shed 6 bases, J shed 1 base, and the junction held 5 bases outside the gene matches. The CDR3 extends over 14 amino acids. The CDR3 coding sequence is TGTGCCAGCAGCCCTAGCGGGTTTTCCTACGAGCAGTACTTC. This encodes CASSPSGFSYEQYF.

The chain employs TRBV4-2 and TRBJ2-2, with TRBD2 matching over 7 bases. This CDR3 comprises 19 residues. Trimming at V came to 3 bases and at J to 0 bases, leaving 13 bases not matched to a gene. Germline CDR1 reads LGHNA; CDR2 reads YNFKEQ. For the CDR3, the DNA is TGTGCCAGCAGCCAGGACCCGGGACTATCCTTCGCGAACACCGGGGAGCTGTTTTTT. The encoded protein is CASSQDPGLSFANTGELFF.

This clone appeared a single time. The rearrangement links TRBV14 to TRBJ2-7; D possibly corresponds to TRBD1 (6 bases). The V and J ends lost 4 bases and 6 bases respectively, with 13 bases between them. Germline lookup yields CDR1 SGHDN and CDR2 FVKESK. This CDR3 is 13 amino acids long. CDR3 in amino acids: CASSPVGATEQYF. The DNA for the CDR3 is TGTGCCAGCAGCCCAGTGGGGGCAACCGAGCAGTACTTC. The whole variable domain, remainder taken from reference TRBV14 and TRBJ2-7, is EAGVTQFPSHSVIEKGQTVTLRCDPISGHDNLYWYRRVMGKEIKFLLHFVKESKQDESGMPNNRFLAERTGGTYSTLKVQPAELEDSGVYFCASSPVGATEQYFGPGTRLTVT.

The chain has TRBV6-1 and TRBJ2-7; D is unresolved. Between the trimmed V and J ends, which lost 6 bases and 0 bases, there was a span of 12 bases. Germline V lookup: CDR1 MNHNS, CDR2 SASEGT. The CDR3 sequence is 14 residues long. CDR3 DNA sequence: TGTGCCAGCAGGAGAACAGAATACTCCTACGAGCAGTACTTC. Translated: CASRRTEYSYEQYF.

V and J are TRBV27 and TRBJ2-1, with 15 bases that match TRBD2. With 4 bases clipped from V and 7 bases from J, the junction kept 2 bases outside the gene matches. The CDR3 sequence is 15 residues long. Germline loops: CDR1 MNHEY, CDR2 SMNVEV (reference sequence). DNA for the CDR3: TGTGCCAGCAGTTGGACTAGCGGGGGGGCAAATGAGCAGTTCTTC. Amino acids: CASSWTSGGANEQFF.

The chain combines TRBV5-1 with TRBJ1-1; 7 bases map to TRBD1. CDR3 length: 13 amino acids. J gave up 5 bases and V 2 bases, and 3 bases lay outside the gene matches. Germline CDR1 is SGHRS and CDR2 is YFSETQ. CDR3 DNA: TGCGCCAGCAGCTTACAGGGGAATACTGAAGCTTTCTTT. Its protein is CASSLQGNTEAFF. Combining the CDR3 with reference TRBV5-1 and TRBJ1-1 gives the whole variable domain KAGVTQTPRYLIKTRGQQVTLSCSPISGHRSVSWYQQTPGQGLQFLFEYFSETQRNKGNFPGRFSGRQFSNSRSEMNVSTLELGDSALYLCASSLQGNTEAFFGQGTRLTVV.

The chain recombines TRBV5-4 with TRBJ1-6; 7 nucleotides line up with TRBD1. The CDR3 consists of 13 residues. Per germline, CDR1 SGHNT and CDR2 YYREEE (reference sequence). V dropped 4 bases and J dropped 9; count of bases not matched to a gene: 4. CDR3 nucleotides: TGTGCCAGCAGCCAGGACAGGTTTTCACCCCTCCACTTT. The encoded protein is CASSQDRFSPLHF.

The rearrangement joins TRBV9 to TRBJ1-4; D gene ambiguous. Trimming shortened V by 3 bases and J by 7 bases, and 16 bases separated the two germline ends. In germline, CDR1 is SGDLS, CDR2 YYNGEE. This CDR3 has 15 residues. The CDR3 reads CASSDTEFSSEKLFF. The CDR3 region has the DNA TGTGCCAGCAGCGATACAGAATTCTCAAGTGAAAAACTGTTTTTT.

This clone was picked up one time. V is TRBV5-1 and J is TRBJ1-6; D is perhaps TRBD1 (5 bases). V was shortened by 5 bases and J by 8 bases, with 11 bases between the two germline ends. Per the germline V gene, CDR1 is SGHRS and CDR2 is YFSETQ. The CDR3 is made up of 13 amino acids. DNA of the CDR3: TGCGCCAGCAGGCAGGGCGCTGATTCACCCCTCCACTTT. Its protein is CASRQGADSPLHF.